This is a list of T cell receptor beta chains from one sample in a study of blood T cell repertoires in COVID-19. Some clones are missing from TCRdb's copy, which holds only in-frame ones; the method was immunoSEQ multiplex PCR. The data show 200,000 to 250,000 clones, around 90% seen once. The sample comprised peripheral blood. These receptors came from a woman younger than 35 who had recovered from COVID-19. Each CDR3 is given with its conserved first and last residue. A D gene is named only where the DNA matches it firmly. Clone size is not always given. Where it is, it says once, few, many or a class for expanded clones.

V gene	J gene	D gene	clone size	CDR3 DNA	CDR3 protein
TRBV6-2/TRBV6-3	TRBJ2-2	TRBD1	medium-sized	TGTGCCAGCAGCTCCGGGACAGGGGACACCGGGGAGCTGTTTTTT	CASSSGTGDTGELFF
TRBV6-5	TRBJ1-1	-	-	TGTGCCAGCATTCAGGGGCGCGGGACTGAAGCTTTCTTT	CASIQGRGTEAFF
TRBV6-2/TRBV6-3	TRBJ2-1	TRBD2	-	TGTGCCAGCAGTTACTCGACTAGCGGGAGCTCCTACAATGAGCAGTTCTTC	CASSYSTSGSSYNEQFF
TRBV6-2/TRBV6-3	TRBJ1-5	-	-	TGTGCCAGCAGTCCGGCAGACTCTAGCAATCAGCCCCAGCATTTT	CASSPADSSNQPQHF
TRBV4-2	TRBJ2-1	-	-	TGTGCCAGCAGCACGCCCCTGGGGAATGGGGCACACAATGAGCAGTTCTTC	CASSTPLGNGAHNEQFF
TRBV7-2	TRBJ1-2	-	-	TGTGCCAGCAGCTTAGAGGAACAGAACCTGAACTATGGCTACACCTTC	CASSLEEQNLNYGYTF
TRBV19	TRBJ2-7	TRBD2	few	TGTGCCAGTAGCCAGTCTAGCGGCTCCTACGAGCAGTACTTC	CASSQSSGSYEQYF
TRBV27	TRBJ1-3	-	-	TGTGCCAGCAGCCAGGGAGGTGGAAACACCATATATTTT	CASSQGGGNTIYF
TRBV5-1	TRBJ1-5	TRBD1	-	TGCGCCAGCAACACAGGGGAAGCAGTTCAGCCCCAGCATTTT	CASNTGEAVQPQHF
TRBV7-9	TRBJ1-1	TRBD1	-	TGTGCCAGCAGCTTTGCGACAGGGATGAACACTGAAGCTTTCTTT	CASSFATGMNTEAFF
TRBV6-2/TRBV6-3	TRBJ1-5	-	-	TGTGCCAGCAGTTACACCTTCGGGGTAAGGAGCAATCAGCCCCAGCATTTT	CASSYTFGVRSNQPQHF
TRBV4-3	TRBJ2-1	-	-	TGCGCCAGCAGCCAAGATGTAAATTACAATGAGCAGTTCTTC	CASSQDVNYNEQFF
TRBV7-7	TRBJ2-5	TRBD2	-	TGTGCCAGCAGCTTAGGGACTAGCGGGAGAGAGACCCAGTACTTC	CASSLGTSGRETQYF
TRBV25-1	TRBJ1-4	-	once	TGTGCCAGCACCCCGAGGGGGGGAACTAATGAAAAACTGTTTTTT	CASTPRGGTNEKLFF
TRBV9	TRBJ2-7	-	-	TGTGCCAGCAGCGTAGGGGGGGGCAGTCTGCCCGAGCAGTACTTC	CASSVGGGSLPEQYF
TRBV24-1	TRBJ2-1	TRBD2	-	TGTGCCACCAGCAAAGAGATAGCGGGAATAGTGGGCAATGAGCAGTTCTTC	CATSKEIAGIVGNEQFF
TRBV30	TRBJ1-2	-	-	TGTGCCTGGAGTAAAAGGGGGTATGGCTACACCTTC	CAWSKRGYGYTF
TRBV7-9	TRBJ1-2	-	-	TGTGCCAGCAGCTTAGGGGCGGAGGCCCTAGCTTCTGGCTACACCTTC	CASSLGAEALASGYTF
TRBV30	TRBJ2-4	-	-	TGTGCTGCGCAAGGAGGCAAAAACATTCAGTACTTC	CAAQGGKNIQYF
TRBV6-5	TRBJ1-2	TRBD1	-	TGTGCCAGCAGACAAAGGACAGGGGGCGGCTATGGCTACACCTTC	CASRQRTGGGYGYTF
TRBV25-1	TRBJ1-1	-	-	TGTGCCAGCAGTGAAATCAATGAAGCTTTCTTT	CASSEINEAFF
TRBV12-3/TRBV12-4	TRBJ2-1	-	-	TGTGCCAGCAGCGACAATGAGCAGTTCTTC	CASSDNEQFF
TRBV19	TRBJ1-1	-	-	TGTGCCAGTAAGCAGGGTAGCACTGAAGCTTTCTTT	CASKQGSTEAFF
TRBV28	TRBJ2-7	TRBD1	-	TGTGCCAGCAGTCTCGGGACAGCCTACGAGCAGTACTTC	CASSLGTAYEQYF
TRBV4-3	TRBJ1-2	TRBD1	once	TGCGCCAGCAGCCAAGGCCGACAGGGGGGAGGCTACACCTTC	CASSQGRQGGGYTF
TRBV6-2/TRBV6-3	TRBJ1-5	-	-	TGTGCCAGCAGTTACCGGGGGGGCGGACAGCCCCAGCATTTT	CASSYRGGGQPQHF
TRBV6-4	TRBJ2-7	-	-	TGTGCCAGCAGTGACACTGCCGATGGCGAGCAGTACTTC	CASSDTADGEQYF
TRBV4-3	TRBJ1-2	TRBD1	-	TGCGCCAGCAGCCAGGGGACAGGGGGCGGTGGCTACACCTTC	CASSQGTGGGGYTF
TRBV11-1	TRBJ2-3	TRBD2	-	TGTGCCAGCAGCTTAGCGGCTAGCGGGAGGGTAAGCACAGATACGCAGTATTTT	CASSLAASGRVSTDTQYF
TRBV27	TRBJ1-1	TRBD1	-	TGTGCCAGCAGTTCCGTTCCCGGGACAGGGGTGTTTGAAGCTTTCTTT	CASSSVPGTGVFEAFF
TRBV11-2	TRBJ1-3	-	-	TGTGCCAGCAGCTTAGGAGGGCTAGGTGGAAACACCATATATTTT	CASSLGGLGGNTIYF
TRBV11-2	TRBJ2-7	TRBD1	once	TGTGCCAGCAGCATTGGGACAGGGTCCTACGAGCAGTACTTC	CASSIGTGSYEQYF
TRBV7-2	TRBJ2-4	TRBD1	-	TGTGCCAGCAGCCTAAAACAGGGGGTAGGGGCCAAAAACATTCAGTACTTC	CASSLKQGVGAKNIQYF
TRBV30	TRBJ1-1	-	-	TGTGCCTGGAGTGTAATTGGCAGTATCAACACTGAAGCTTTCTTT	CAWSVIGSINTEAFF
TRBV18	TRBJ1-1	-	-	TGTGCCAGCTCACCAGGGCCCATGAACACTGAAGCTTTCTTT	CASSPGPMNTEAFF
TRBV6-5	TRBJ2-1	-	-	TGTGCCAGCAGTCCGGCGGGGTCGATGGGGAATGAGCAGTTCTTC	CASSPAGSMGNEQFF
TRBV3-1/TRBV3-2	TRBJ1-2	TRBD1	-	TGTGCCAGCAGCAAACCGGGACAGGGGGCCTATGGCTACACCTTC	CASSKPGQGAYGYTF
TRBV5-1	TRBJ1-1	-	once	TGCGCCAGCAGCTGGTCCCCTCCGGGAACTATGAACACTGAAGCTTTCTTT	CASSWSPPGTMNTEAFF
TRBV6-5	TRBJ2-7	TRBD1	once	TGTGCCAGCAGTTACCCTGGGACAGTCTACGAGCAGTACTTC	CASSYPGTVYEQYF
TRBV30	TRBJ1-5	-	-	TGTGCCTGGAGCCGTTTATCGGGGAATCAGCCCCAGCATTTT	CAWSRLSGNQPQHF